The rows below give T cell receptor beta chains drawn from one sample of a study of blood T cell repertoires in COVID-19. The repertoire was sequenced with immunoSEQ multiplex PCR; TCRdb's copy has only in-frame clones and lacks some. The data show some 150,000 clones, roughly 88% seen once. The sample comprised peripheral blood. The source of these receptors is a woman between 45 and 65 years old with acute or convalescent COVID-19. The CDR3 runs from the conserved cysteine through the conserved F or W. The D gene is left open where the match is weak. The size of a clone is reported for some rows only, either as once, few or many, or as a class for expanded clones.

d_call clone_size j_call v_call cdr3_aa cdr3_nt
TRBD2 . TRBJ2-3 TRBV29-1 CSVSISGGATDTQYF TGCAGCGTATCAATTAGCGGGGGGGCCACAGATACGCAGTATTTT
TRBD1 . TRBJ1-2 TRBV19 CASSIRLSGGGGYTF TGTGCCAGTAGTATCCGATTGTCAGGGGGCGGTGGCTACACCTTC
TRBD1 . TRBJ1-5 TRBV29-1 CSVEVGGAGNQPQHF TGCAGCGTTGAGGTAGGGGGCGCGGGCAATCAGCCCCAGCATTTT
. . TRBJ2-5 TRBV5-4 CASSPTGERQETQYF TGTGCCAGCAGCCCGACGGGGGAACGCCAGGAGACCCAGTACTTC
. . TRBJ1-3 TRBV5-8 CASSPPLSEISGNTIYF TGTGCCAGCAGCCCGCCGCTGTCGGAGATAAGTGGAAACACCATATATTTT
TRBD1 once TRBJ2-1 TRBV6-5 CASCPGQYNEQFF TGTGCCAGCTGCCCGGGACAGTACAATGAGCAGTTCTTC
. . TRBJ2-1 TRBV29-1 CSVLYLSLTPTKQFF TGCAGCGTCTTATACCTCTCATTGACTCCTACAAAGCAGTTCTTC
. . TRBJ1-6 TRBV27 CASSLRSSSYNSPLHF TGTGCCAGCAGTTTGAGGTCAAGCTCCTATAATTCACCCCTCCACTTT
. few TRBJ1-1 TRBV5-4 CASSQDSPEAFF TGTGCCAGCAGCCAGGACAGTCCTGAAGCTTTCTTT
TRBD1 . TRBJ1-1 TRBV4-3 CASSQDTRQGWTTEAFF TGCGCCAGCAGCCAAGATACGAGACAGGGGTGGACCACTGAAGCTTTCTTT
TRBD2 . TRBJ2-1 TRBV6-2/TRBV6-3 CASSYHGGRAIMSSYNEQFF TGTGCCAGCAGTTATCATGGCGGGAGGGCGATAATGAGCTCCTACAATGAGCAGTTCTTC
. . TRBJ2-1 TRBV4-2 CASSQVGSPGQTYNEQFF TGTGCCAGCAGCCAAGTGGGGTCCCCGGGACAAACCTACAATGAGCAGTTCTTC
. . TRBJ1-5 TRBV28 CASSLGAGNLPQHF TGTGCCAGCAGTTTGGGGGCCGGCAACCTGCCCCAGCATTTT
TRBD1 . TRBJ2-7 TRBV19 CASSRPDRERYEQYF TGTGCCAGTAGTAGGCCCGACAGGGAGCGCTACGAGCAGTACTTC
. once TRBJ1-1 TRBV5-4 CASSKTANTEAFF TGTGCCAGCAGCAAGACAGCGAACACTGAAGCTTTCTTT
TRBD1 . TRBJ1-2 TRBV2 CASRDRAHYGYTF TGTGCCAGCAGGGACAGGGCTCACTATGGCTACACCTTC
TRBD1 . TRBJ1-4 TRBV7-3 CASSFGQGEKLFF TGTGCCAGCAGCTTCGGACAGGGTGAAAAACTGTTTTTT
. . TRBJ2-7 TRBV6-5 CASLPTTDSPYEQYF TGTGCCAGCCTTCCTACCACTGACAGCCCCTACGAGCAGTACTTC
TRBD1 . TRBJ1-4 TRBV6-1 CASSGQGTATNEKLFF TGTGCCAGCAGTGGACAGGGGACCGCAACTAATGAAAAACTGTTTTTT
TRBD1 . TRBJ1-1 TRBV2 CASSYGQGNTEAFF TGTGCCAGCAGTTACGGACAGGGAAATACTGAAGCTTTCTTT
. . TRBJ1-2 TRBV23-1 CASSQSRQLPSPIDYGYTF TGCGCCAGCAGTCAATCTCGACAGCTCCCTTCCCCGATTGACTATGGCTACACCTTC
TRBD2 . TRBJ2-3 TRBV7-3 CASSLPSGGAADTQYF TGTGCCAGCAGCTTACCTAGCGGGGGGGCCGCAGATACGCAGTATTTT
. . TRBJ2-7 TRBV6-5 CASSYLAQMSSYEQYF TGTGCCAGCAGTTACCTTGCACAGATGAGCTCCTACGAGCAGTACTTC
. . TRBJ1-2 TRBV10-3 CAISESFRDYGYTF TGTGCCATCAGTGAGTCCTTCAGGGATTATGGCTACACCTTC
. few TRBJ2-7 TRBV7-8 CASSLRQEYEQYF TGTGCCAGCAGCTTACGGCAGGAATACGAGCAGTACTTC
TRBD1 . TRBJ1-1 TRBV2 CASRTGPNTEAFF TGTGCCAGCAGGACAGGGCCGAACACTGAAGCTTTCTTT
. . TRBJ2-2 TRBV19 CASATGRWAGELFF TGTGCCAGTGCTACGGGGAGATGGGCCGGGGAGCTGTTTTTT
TRBD1 . TRBJ2-7 TRBV29-1 CSVEGWTGSSYEQYF TGCAGCGTTGAAGGGTGGACAGGATCCTCCTACGAGCAGTACTTC
. once TRBJ2-3 TRBV19 CASSSKQGTRADTQYF TGTGCCAGTAGTTCGAAACAGGGTACGAGGGCAGATACGCAGTATTTT
. once TRBJ1-4 TRBV29-1 CSVEGVGGEKLFF TGCAGCGTTGAGGGGGTGGGAGGCGAAAAACTGTTTTTT
. . TRBJ1-5 TRBV6-5 CASSYGWDTNQPQHF TGTGCCAGCAGTTACGGATGGGACACCAATCAGCCCCAGCATTTT
. . TRBJ2-5 TRBV19 CASSRTAGGYQETQYF TGTGCCAGTTCTAGAACGGCAGGGGGGTACCAAGAGACCCAGTACTTC
TRBD2 . TRBJ2-5 TRBV19 CASSLGGEETQYF TGTGCCAGTAGCCTCGGGGGGGAAGAGACCCAGTACTTC
TRBD1 . TRBJ1-1 TRBV6-6 CASRMGQGRDTEAFF TGTGCCAGCAGGATGGGACAGGGAAGGGACACTGAAGCTTTCTTT
. . TRBJ1-2 TRBV4-2 CASSQEYRSNYGYTF TGTGCCAGCAGCCAAGAGTATCGTTCTAACTATGGCTACACCTTC
. few TRBJ1-2 TRBV28 CASSPGLTLSYTF TGTGCCAGCAGTCCCGGACTTACCTTGAGCTACACCTTC
. . TRBJ2-5 TRBV6-5 CASSLRREETQYF TGTGCCAGCAGCCTACGACGGGAAGAGACCCAGTACTTC
. . TRBJ2-1 TRBV7-9 CASSHSPSLAGGLSNEQFF TGTGCCAGCAGCCACTCGCCCTCTCTAGCAGGGGGGCTCAGCAATGAGCAGTTCTTC
TRBD1 . TRBJ1-3 TRBV7-2 CASSGGTGRGSGNTIYF TGTGCCAGCAGCGGAGGGACAGGGCGGGGATCTGGAAACACCATATATTTT
TRBD2 . TRBJ2-1 TRBV2 CASSEDSGGYNEQFF TGTGCCAGCAGTGAAGATAGCGGGGGATACAATGAGCAGTTCTTC